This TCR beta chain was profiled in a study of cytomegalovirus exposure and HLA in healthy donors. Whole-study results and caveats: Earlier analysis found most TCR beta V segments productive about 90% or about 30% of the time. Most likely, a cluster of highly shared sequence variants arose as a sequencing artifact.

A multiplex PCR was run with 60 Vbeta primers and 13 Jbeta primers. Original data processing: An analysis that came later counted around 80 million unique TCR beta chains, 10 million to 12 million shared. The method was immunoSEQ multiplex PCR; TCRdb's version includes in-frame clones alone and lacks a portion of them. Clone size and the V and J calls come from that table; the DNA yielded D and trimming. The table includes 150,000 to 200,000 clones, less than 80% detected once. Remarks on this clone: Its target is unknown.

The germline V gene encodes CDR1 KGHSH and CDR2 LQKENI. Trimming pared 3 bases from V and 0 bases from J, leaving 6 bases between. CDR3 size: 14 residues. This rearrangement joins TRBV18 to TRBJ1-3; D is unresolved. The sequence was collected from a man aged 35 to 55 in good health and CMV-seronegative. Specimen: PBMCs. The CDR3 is CASSPGNSGNTIYF. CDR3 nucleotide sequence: TGTGCCAGCTCACCGGGCAACTCTGGAAACACCATATATTTT.